The entry below describes one TCR beta chain. Germline assignment: CDR1 MNHNY and CDR2 SVGAGI (reference sequence). Trimming cost V 7 bases and J 3 bases; bases outside gene matches: 8. This CDR3 comprises 14 residues. This specimen belongs to a study of blood T cell repertoires in COVID-19. On the study more broadly: Researchers got acute and convalescent COVID-19 samples from the United States, Italy and Spain. PBMCs, B-cell-depleted T cells, or T cells were the source of the cDNA or gDNA that made up the material.

How the authors handled the data: For nucleated cells, counts were estimated from reference gene primer amplification. Generated by immunoSEQ multiplex PCR, the TCRdb table keeps only in-frame clones and is missing some. V and J calls and clone size are given by that table; D and trimming were obtained from the DNA. The sample contains a few hundred thousand clones, 70% to 90% of which appear only once. This sequence originates from a woman aged 25-40 years who had recovered from COVID-19. The sample taken for sequencing was peripheral blood. This chain uses TRBV6-6 with TRBJ1-2, with 7 bases identical to TRBD1. The CDR3 loop is CASTPGQKHYGYTF. The CDR3 DNA reads TGTGCCAGCACGCCGGGACAGAAACACTATGGCTACACCTTC.